One sample yielded the 5 T cell receptor beta chains listed below, sequenced in a study of technical replicates of blood from a few donors. Profiled with immunoSEQ multiplex PCR; TCRdb holds only in-frame clones, not every one. The table has tens of thousands of clones, nearly 98% seen once. Input material: T cells isolated from PBMCs. Receptors were obtained from a human donor in good health.

This chain connects TRBV29-1 to TRBJ1-2, with D perhaps matching TRBD1 (5 bases). Trimming cost V 3 bases and J 6 bases, with 17 bases left between them. This CDR3 has 14 amino acids. CDR1 is SQVTM, CDR2 ANQGSEA, per germline. The CDR3 sequence is CSVDIRGEFDGYTF. CDR3 bases: TGCAGCGTTGACATTCGGGGGGAGTTTGATGGCTACACCTTC.

This clone was counted a few times. The chain joins TRBV29-1 to TRBJ1-1; D is possibly TRBD1 (6 bases). CDR3 length: 13 residues. Trimming shortened V by 4 bases and J by 1 base, and 10 bases separated the two germline ends. The V gene's germline CDR1 is SQVTM and CDR2 ANQGSEA. CDR3 DNA sequence: TGCAGCGTTGCCCTACAGGGGAACACTGAAGCTTTCTTT. Its protein is CSVALQGNTEAFF.

In its sample, this clone was seen once. The chain combines TRBV28 with TRBJ1-1; no clear D gene. V lost 4 bases to trimming and J lost 4 bases, with 10 bases between them. The CDR3 covers 13 residues. The germline gives CDR1 MDHEN, CDR2 SYDVKM. CDR3 sequence (DNA): TGTGCCAGCAGTTCCTTATCTCTCACTGAAGCTTTCTTT. Translation: CASSSLSLTEAFF.

The gene calls are TRBV5-1 and TRBJ2-7, with 11 bases identical to TRBD1. The V segment lost 4 bases and the J segment 2 bases; nucleotides outside the gene matches: 5. The CDR3 is made up of 15 amino acids. Germline loops: CDR1 SGHRS, CDR2 YFSETQ. CDR3 sequence reads: CASSLGTGGPYEQYF. As DNA, the CDR3 is TGCGCCAGCAGCCTCGGGACAGGGGGGCCCTACGAGCAGTACTTC.

The chain combines TRBV7-8 with TRBJ2-7, with D tentatively TRBD2 (5 bases). V lost 5 bases, J lost 2 bases, and 10 bases lay in between. Germline CDR1 SGHVS, CDR2 FQNEAQ. CDR3 length equals 13 residues. The CDR3 sequence is CASSAISAYEQYF. DNA for the CDR3: TGTGCCAGCAGCGCGATTAGCGCCTACGAGCAGTACTTC.